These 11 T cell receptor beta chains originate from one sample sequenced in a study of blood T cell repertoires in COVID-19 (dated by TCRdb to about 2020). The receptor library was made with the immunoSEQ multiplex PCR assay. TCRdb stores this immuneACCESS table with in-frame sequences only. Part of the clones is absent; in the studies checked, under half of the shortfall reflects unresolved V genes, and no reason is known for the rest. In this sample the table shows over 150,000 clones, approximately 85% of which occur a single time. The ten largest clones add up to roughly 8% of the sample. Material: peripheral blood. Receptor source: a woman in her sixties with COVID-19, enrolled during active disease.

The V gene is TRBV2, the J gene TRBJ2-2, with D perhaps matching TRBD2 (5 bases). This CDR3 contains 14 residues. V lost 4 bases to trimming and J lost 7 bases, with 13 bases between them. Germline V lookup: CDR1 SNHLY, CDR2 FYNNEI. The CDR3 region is CASSGTGTNGELFF. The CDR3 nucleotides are TGTGCCAGCAGTGGAACGGGAACTAACGGGGAGCTGTTTTTT.

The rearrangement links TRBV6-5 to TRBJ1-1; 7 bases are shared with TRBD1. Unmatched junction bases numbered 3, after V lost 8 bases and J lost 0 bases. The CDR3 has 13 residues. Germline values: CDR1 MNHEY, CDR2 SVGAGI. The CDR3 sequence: CASGGTVNTEAFF. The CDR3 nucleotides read TGTGCCAGCGGGGGGACAGTGAACACTGAAGCTTTCTTT.

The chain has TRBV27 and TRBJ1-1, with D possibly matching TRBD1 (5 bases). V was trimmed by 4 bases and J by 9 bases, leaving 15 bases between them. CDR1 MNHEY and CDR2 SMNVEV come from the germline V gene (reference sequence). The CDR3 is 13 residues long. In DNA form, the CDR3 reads TGTGCCAGCAGTTGGAGGGGCAGGGAGCAAGCTTTCTTT. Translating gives CASSWRGREQAFF.

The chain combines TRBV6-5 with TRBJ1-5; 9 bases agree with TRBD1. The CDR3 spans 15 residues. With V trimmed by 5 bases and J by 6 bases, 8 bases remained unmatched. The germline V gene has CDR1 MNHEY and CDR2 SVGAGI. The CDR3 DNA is TGTGCCAGCAGTAGAACAGGGGGCGTGGGTCAGCCCCAGCATTTT. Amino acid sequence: CASSRTGGVGQPQHF.

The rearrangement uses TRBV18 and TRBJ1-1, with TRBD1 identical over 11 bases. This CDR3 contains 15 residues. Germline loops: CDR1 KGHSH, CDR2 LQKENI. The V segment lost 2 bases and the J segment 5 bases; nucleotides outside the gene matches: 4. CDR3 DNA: TGTGCCAGCTCACCAGGACAGGGGGCGGGAACTGAAGCTTTCTTT. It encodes CASSPGQGAGTEAFF.

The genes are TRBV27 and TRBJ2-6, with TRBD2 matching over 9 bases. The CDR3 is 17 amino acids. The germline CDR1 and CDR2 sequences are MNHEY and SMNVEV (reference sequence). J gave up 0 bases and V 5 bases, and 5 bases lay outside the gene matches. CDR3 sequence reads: CASSEGLALSGANVLTF. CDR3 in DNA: TGTGCCAGCAGTGAAGGACTAGCGCTCTCTGGGGCCAACGTCCTGACTTTC.

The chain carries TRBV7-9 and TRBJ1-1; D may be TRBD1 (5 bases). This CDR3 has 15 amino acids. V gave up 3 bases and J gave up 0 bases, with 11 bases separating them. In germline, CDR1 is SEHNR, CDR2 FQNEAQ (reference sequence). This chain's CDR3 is CASSFLGAVNTEAFF. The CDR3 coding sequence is TGTGCCAGCAGCTTCCTTGGGGCGGTGAACACTGAAGCTTTCTTT.

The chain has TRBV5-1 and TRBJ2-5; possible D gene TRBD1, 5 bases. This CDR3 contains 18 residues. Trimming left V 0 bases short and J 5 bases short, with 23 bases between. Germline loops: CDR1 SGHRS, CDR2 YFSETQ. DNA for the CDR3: TGCGCCAGCAGCTTGGCGAGGCAGGGTCAGGTCATCGTGGAGACCCAGTACTTC. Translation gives CASSLARQGQVIVETQYF.

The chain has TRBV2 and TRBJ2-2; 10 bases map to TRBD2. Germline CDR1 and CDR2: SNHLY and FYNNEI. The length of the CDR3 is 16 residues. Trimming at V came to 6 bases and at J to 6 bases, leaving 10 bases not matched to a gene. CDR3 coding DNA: TGTGCCAGCAGGGGCCACGGGACTAGCGTCCCCGGGGAGCTGTTTTTT. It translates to CASRGHGTSVPGELFF.

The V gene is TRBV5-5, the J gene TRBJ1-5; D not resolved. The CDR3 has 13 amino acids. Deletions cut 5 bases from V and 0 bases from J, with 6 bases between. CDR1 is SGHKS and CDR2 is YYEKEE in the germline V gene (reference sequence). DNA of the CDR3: TGTGCCAGCAGTTACGGTAGCAATCAGCCCCAGCATTTT. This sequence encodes CASSYGSNQPQHF.

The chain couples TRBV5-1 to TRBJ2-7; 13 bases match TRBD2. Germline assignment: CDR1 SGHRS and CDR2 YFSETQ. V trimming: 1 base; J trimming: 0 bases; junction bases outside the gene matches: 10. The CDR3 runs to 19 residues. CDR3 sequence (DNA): TGCGCCAGCAGCTTGTTCGGGACTAGCGGGACTACCGGCTCCTACGAGCAGTACGTC. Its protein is CASSLFGTSGTTGSYEQYV.